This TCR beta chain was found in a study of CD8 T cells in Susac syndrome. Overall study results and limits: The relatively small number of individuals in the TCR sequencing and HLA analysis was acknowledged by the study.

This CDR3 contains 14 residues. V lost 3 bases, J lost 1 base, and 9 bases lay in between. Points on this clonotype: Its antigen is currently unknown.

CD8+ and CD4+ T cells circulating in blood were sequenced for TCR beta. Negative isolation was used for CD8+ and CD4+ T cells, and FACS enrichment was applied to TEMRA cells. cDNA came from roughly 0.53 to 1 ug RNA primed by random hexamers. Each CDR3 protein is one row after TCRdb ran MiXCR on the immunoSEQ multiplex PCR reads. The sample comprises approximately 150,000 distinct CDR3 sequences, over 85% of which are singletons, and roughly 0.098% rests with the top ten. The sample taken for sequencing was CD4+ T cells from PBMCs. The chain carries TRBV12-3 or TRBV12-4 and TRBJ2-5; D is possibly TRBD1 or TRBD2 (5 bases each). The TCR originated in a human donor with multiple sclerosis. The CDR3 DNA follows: TGTGCCAGCAGTTTTGGGGGAAGCCAAGAGACCCAGTACTTC. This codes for CASSFGGSQETQYF.